These 28 T cell receptor beta chains were all obtained from the same sample, sequenced in a study of early T cells in non-severe SARS-CoV-2 infection. TCRdb passed the 5' RACE reads through MiXCR, listing each CDR3 protein once. The data hold about 71,000 distinct CDR3 sequences, with 12% observed a single time. The specimen comprised whole blood, sampled at baseline. Source of these receptors: an adult who was a healthcare worker with PCR-confirmed SARS-CoV-2 infection or an uninfected control (not recorded which).

The CDR3 DNA reads TGTGCCAGCAGTTTTCGGCGGGGCCAAGAGACCCAGTACTTC. As protein: CASSFRRGQETQYF. The chain couples TRBV28 to TRBJ2-5, with D maybe TRBD2 (6 bases). This CDR3 contains 14 residues. Per the germline V gene, CDR1 is MDHEN and CDR2 is SYDVKM. V was trimmed by 3 bases and J by 1 base, leaving 9 bases between them.

This clonotype was recorded a few times. The chain has TRBV29-1 and TRBJ2-2; D tentatively reads TRBD1 or TRBD2 (5 bases each). CDR3 length: 12 amino acids. Germline assignment: CDR1 SQVTM and CDR2 ANQGSEA. The V end lost 5 bases, the J end lost 9 bases, and 13 bases lay between the germline ends. The CDR3 coding sequence is TGCAGCGTTTACAGACGGGACCGGGAGCTGTTTTTT. It yields the protein CSVYRRDRELFF.

The chain links TRBV6-1 to TRBJ1-5, with TRBD1 as a possible D gene (5 bases). The CDR3 is 13 residues long. Germline V gene lookup returns CDR1 MNHNS and CDR2 SASEGT. Trimming removed 8 bases from V and 8 bases from J, with 16 bases in between. CDR3 nucleotides: TGTGCCAGCCTGCGCCAGGGCTTGGAGCCCCAGCATTTT. This codes for CASLRQGLEPQHF.

This clonotype was observed a few times. V is TRBV5-1 and J is TRBJ2-2; TRBD2 matches at 10 bases. Germline V gene lookup returns CDR1 SGHRS and CDR2 YFSETQ. This CDR3 is built from 17 residues. Losses at the gene ends were 4 bases for V and 6 bases for J; bases not matched to a gene: 12. CDR3: CASSSPGLAYRSGELFF. The CDR3 DNA follows: TGCGCCAGCAGCAGTCCGGGACTAGCGTACAGGTCCGGGGAGCTGTTTTTT.

A few counts support this clonotype. The chain employs TRBV20-1 and TRBJ2-3, with TRBD2 matching 11 bases. Per the germline V gene, CDR1 is DFQATT and CDR2 is SNEGSKA (reference sequence). This CDR3 has 14 amino acids. CDR3 region: CSPDSGGATDTQYF. The DNA of the CDR3 is TGCAGCCCCGATAGCGGGGGGGCCACAGATACGCAGTATTTT.

The chain is built from TRBV6-2 or TRBV6-3 and TRBJ2-7, with a possible D match to TRBD1 (5 bases). Deletions cut 5 bases from V and 1 base from J, with 9 bases between. CDR3 length equals 13 residues. From germline, CDR1 is MNHEY and CDR2 SVGEGT. In DNA, the CDR3 is TGTGCCAGCAGTCCTCAGGGTTCCTACGAGCAGTACTTC. Its translation: CASSPQGSYEQYF.

This clonotype was found many times. This sequence joins TRBV2 and TRBJ2-7, with 9 bases matching TRBD2. Losses at the gene ends were 8 bases for V and 5 bases for J; bases not matched to a gene: 7. Germline values: CDR1 SNHLY, CDR2 FYNNEI. The CDR3 extends over 13 amino acids. As DNA, the CDR3 is TGTGCCAGCCGAGGCGGGGGGGCGGACGAGCAGTACTTC. The encoded protein is CASRGGGADEQYF.

This clonotype was picked up many times. This chain uses TRBV28 with TRBJ2-3, with D unresolved. Germline lookup yields CDR1 MDHEN and CDR2 SYDVKM. V was shortened by 3 bases and J by 4 bases, with 11 bases between the two germline ends. The CDR3 runs 14 residues. CDR3 DNA sequence: TGTGCCAGCAGTTTGGTGCTTTCCCCAGATACGCAGTATTTT. It is translated as CASSLVLSPDTQYF.

This clonotype has at least ten counts. This chain connects TRBV27 to TRBJ2-7, with a weak D call TRBD1 (6 bases). The CDR3 sequence is 16 residues long. Germline CDR1 and CDR2: MNHEY and SMNVEV (reference sequence). V gave up 1 base and J gave up 3 bases, with 16 bases separating them. The CDR3 reads CASSLLAGGLNYEQYF. CDR3 nucleotides: TGTGCCAGCAGTTTATTGGCTGGGGGCCTTAACTACGAGCAGTACTTC.

This clonotype was seen more than once but under ten times. The CDR3 is CASSPSTTSGNTIYF. The CDR3 DNA reads as TGTGCCAGCTCACCAAGTACGACCTCTGGAAACACCATATATTTT. The rearrangement joins TRBV18 to TRBJ1-3; D not resolved. This CDR3 contains 15 residues. Germline assignment: CDR1 KGHSH and CDR2 LQKENI. Trimming took 2 bases from V and 0 from J, leaving 8 bases between them.

This clonotype was counted between two and nine times. This chain uses TRBV20-1 with TRBJ2-3; D is undetermined. CDR3 length: 11 residues. V lost 1 base, J lost 3 bases, and 2 bases lay in between. Germline V CDR1 and CDR2: DFQATT, SNEGSKA (reference sequence). Written as DNA, the CDR3 is TGCAGTGCTAGAGGTACAGATACGCAGTATTTT. Protein product: CSARGTDTQYF.

This clonotype was counted many times. The chain carries TRBV4-2 and TRBJ1-1, with D hard to call. Trimming took 1 base from V and 5 from J, leaving 23 bases between them. CDR1 is LGHNA, CDR2 YNFKEQ, per germline. The CDR3 totals 18 residues. CDR3 nucleotide sequence: TGTGCCAGCAGCCAAGTGTTGTTCAAGATAGAGGGTCGGACTGAAGCTTTCTTT. This encodes CASSQVLFKIEGRTEAFF.

This clonotype was recorded at least ten times. This chain joins TRBV5-4 and TRBJ2-3; 9 nucleotides align to TRBD1. The CDR3 spans 15 residues. After removal of 6 bases from V and 2 bases from J, the junction contained 7 bases not matched to a gene. The germline V gene has CDR1 SGHNT and CDR2 YYREEE (reference sequence). The CDR3 coding sequence is TGTGCCAGCAAATTAACAGGGGGCTTCACAGATACGCAGTATTTT. This sequence encodes CASKLTGGFTDTQYF.

The table lists this clonotype with a few counts. The rearrangement uses TRBV18 and TRBJ1-2; D not resolved. In germline, CDR1 is KGHSH, CDR2 LQKENI. With 0 bases removed from V and 8 bases from J, the gap between germline ends came to 25 bases. The CDR3 length is 18 residues. CDR3 in amino acids: CASSPPRPEGPRLRGYTF. Written as DNA, the CDR3 is TGTGCCAGCTCACCACCGAGGCCAGAAGGGCCCAGACTACGAGGCTACACCTTC.

The chain couples TRBV11-2 to TRBJ1-1, with 8 nucleotides matching TRBD1. Per germline, CDR1 SGHAT and CDR2 FQNNGV. V trimming: 6 bases; J trimming: 6 bases; junction bases outside the gene matches: 6. The CDR3 is 13 residues long. CDR3 sequence (DNA): TGTGCCAGCAGGAACGCAGGGGGCGCTGAAGCTTTCTTT. This sequence encodes CASRNAGGAEAFF.

This clonotype was seen more than once but under ten times. This chain uses TRBV5-6 with TRBJ2-5; D gene unclear. V was clipped by 4 bases and J by 1 base, with 8 bases between them. Germline CDR1 and CDR2: SGHDT and YYEEEE. The CDR3 is 13 amino acids. The CDR3 here is CASSQGPQETQYF. The CDR3 nucleotides read TGTGCCAGCAGCCAAGGGCCCCAAGAGACCCAGTACTTC.

This clonotype was found many times. The chain links TRBV5-5 to TRBJ1-1; 7 nucleotides align to TRBD1. The CDR3 is made up of 17 amino acids. The ends lost 4 bases at V and 2 bases at J; junction bases unmatched: 14. Germline V CDR1 and CDR2: SGHKS, YYEKEE (reference sequence). The CDR3: CASSTAVLTGTNTEAFF. In nucleotides, the CDR3 is TGTGCCAGCAGCACGGCTGTTCTGACAGGGACAAACACTGAAGCTTTCTTT.

This clonotype came up many times. The chain links TRBV28 to TRBJ1-5; TRBD1 matches 7 bases. The CDR3 runs 14 residues. J lost 6 bases, V lost 7 bases, and 9 bases had no gene match. CDR1 is MDHEN and CDR2 is SYDVKM in the germline V gene. CDR3 sequence reads: CASTPDRVPQPQHF. The CDR3 bases are TGTGCCAGCACTCCCGACAGGGTCCCTCAGCCCCAGCATTTT.

At least ten counts were recorded for this clonotype. V gene TRBV6-4 combines with J gene TRBJ1-2; TRBD1 aligns across 11 bases. In germline, CDR1 is MRHNA, CDR2 SNTAGT. V dropped 4 bases and J dropped 4; count of bases not matched to a gene: 5. The CDR3 has 15 residues. CDR3 residues: CASSVTGTGGYGYTF. CDR3 DNA sequence: TGTGCCAGCAGTGTAACCGGGACAGGGGGCTATGGCTACACCTTC.

The sample holds a few counts of this clonotype. This chain connects TRBV20-1 to TRBJ2-7; D possibly corresponds to TRBD2 (6 bases). Trimming took 6 bases from V and 5 from J, leaving 20 bases between them. Germline V gene lookup returns CDR1 DFQATT and CDR2 SNEGSKA (reference sequence). This CDR3 spans 14 amino acids. DNA of the CDR3: TGCAGTGCCCCTAGACCGCAAGGAGGGAACGAGCAGTACTTC. Protein sequence: CSAPRPQGGNEQYF.

At least ten counts were recorded for this clonotype. This chain uses TRBV20-1 with TRBJ2-3, with 10 positions matching TRBD1. With 7 bases clipped from V and 4 bases from J, the junction kept 2 bases outside the gene matches. The V gene's germline CDR1 is DFQATT and CDR2 SNEGSKA (reference sequence). CDR3 length equals 12 residues. In DNA, the CDR3 is TGCAGTGGGACAGGGGGGGCAGATACGCAGTATTTT. Translated: CSGTGGADTQYF.

This clonotype has more than one count but fewer than ten. The chain carries TRBV20-1 and TRBJ2-7; D not resolved. Trimming removed 0 bases at V and 6 bases at J, with 12 bases between. This CDR3 region has 13 residues. Per germline, CDR1 DFQATT and CDR2 SNEGSKA (reference sequence). The CDR3 nucleotides read TGCAGTGCTAGAGATATGGTTTTCGGCGAGCAGTACTTC. Encoded protein: CSARDMVFGEQYF.

This clonotype was recorded many times. The J gene is TRBJ2-3, the V gene TRBV12-3 or TRBV12-4; 7 nucleotides line up with TRBD1. The junction had 9 bases not matched to a gene; V was cut back by 3 bases and J by 3 bases. This CDR3 comprises 16 residues. The CDR3 sequence is CASSFQTGKVTDTQYF. As DNA, the CDR3 is TGTGCCAGCAGTTTTCAGACAGGGAAGGTGACAGATACGCAGTATTTT.

Many counts were recorded for this clonotype. The chain recombines TRBV7-2 with TRBJ2-2, with D perhaps matching TRBD2 (5 bases). The CDR3 is made up of 13 amino acids. Deletions cut 4 bases from V and 7 bases from J, with 10 bases between. Germline V gene data show CDR1 as SGHTA and CDR2 as FQGNSA. The CDR3 sequence is CASSSIRDGELFF. In DNA form, the CDR3 reads TGTGCCAGCAGCTCCATCCGGGACGGGGAGCTGTTTTTT.

This clonotype was observed many times. The gene calls are TRBV20-1 and TRBJ1-5; the match to TRBD1 covers 9 bases. Germline-derived CDR1 and CDR2 are DFQATT and SNEGSKA (reference sequence). The CDR3 has 18 amino acids. Trimming removed 5 bases from V and 4 bases from J; junction bases left unmatched: 18. The CDR3 loop reads CSAPMVGGQGQGNQPQHF. CDR3 DNA sequence: TGCAGTGCTCCTATGGTTGGGGGACAGGGCCAAGGAAATCAGCCCCAGCATTTT.

The J gene is TRBJ2-3, the V gene TRBV7-9; 7 positions match TRBD1. The CDR3 loop spans 15 amino acids. The germline gives CDR1 SEHNR, CDR2 FQNEAQ (reference sequence). V was pared by 5 bases and J by 1 base, with 6 bases of the junction left unmatched. Here the CDR3 reads CASSLTGTGTDTQYF. As DNA, the CDR3 is TGTGCCAGCAGCCTCACCGGGACAGGCACAGATACGCAGTATTTT.

The CDR3, as DNA: TGTGCCAGCAGCCCCCCTCGGACCGGTGGGGTAAACATTCAGTACTTC. Its translation: CASSPPRTGGVNIQYF. The rearrangement uses TRBV12-3 or TRBV12-4 and TRBJ2-4; D is unclear. The CDR3 extends over 16 amino acids. V shed 6 bases and J shed 6 bases, with 21 bases lying between them.

The table lists this clonotype with a few counts. The CDR3 bases are TGCAGTGCTAGTTCCGAGCCCTCCTACAATGAGCAGTTCTTC. It codes for CSASSEPSYNEQFF. V is TRBV20-1 and J is TRBJ2-1; no reliable D call. Trimming removed 3 bases at V and 0 bases at J, with 9 bases between. The CDR3 has 14 amino acids. CDR1 DFQATT and CDR2 SNEGSKA come from the germline V gene (reference sequence).